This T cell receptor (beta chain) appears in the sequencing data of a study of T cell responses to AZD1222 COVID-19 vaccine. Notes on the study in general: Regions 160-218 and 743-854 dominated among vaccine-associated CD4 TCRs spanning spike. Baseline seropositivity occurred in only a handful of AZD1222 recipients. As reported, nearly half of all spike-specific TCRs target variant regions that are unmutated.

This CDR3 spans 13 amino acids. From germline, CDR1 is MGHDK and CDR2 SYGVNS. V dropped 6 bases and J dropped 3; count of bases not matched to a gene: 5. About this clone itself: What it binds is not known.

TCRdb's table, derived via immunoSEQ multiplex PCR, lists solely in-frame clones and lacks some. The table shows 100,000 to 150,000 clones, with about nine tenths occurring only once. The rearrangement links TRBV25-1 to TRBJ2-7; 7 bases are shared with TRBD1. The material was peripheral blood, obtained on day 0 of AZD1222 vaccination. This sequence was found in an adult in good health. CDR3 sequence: CASRGQEDYEQYF. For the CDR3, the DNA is TGTGCCAGCAGAGGACAGGAGGACTACGAGCAGTACTTC.